This record looks at one T cell receptor (beta chain) sequence and its context. The data originate from a study of cytomegalovirus exposure and HLA in healthy donors. This CDR3 comprises 15 residues. The germline V and J ends were trimmed by 8 bases and 1 base, with 15 bases remaining between them. Germline-derived CDR1 and CDR2 are MGHDK and SYGVNS. The table came from immunoSEQ multiplex PCR; TCRdb's copy has only in-frame clones and leaves some out. The sample includes under 200,000 clones, 91% of them seen just once. The receptor comes from a woman under 30 in good health and CMV-seropositive. Sequencing was done on a sample of PBMCs. V usage is TRBV25-1 and J usage is TRBJ2-1, with D possibly TRBD2 on 6 matching bases. The CDR3 DNA is TGTGCCAGCGGCGGCGGGACGGGGTCCTACAATGAGCAGTTCTTC. Translating it yields CASGGGTGSYNEQFF.